These T cell receptor beta chains were read from a single sample in a study of OX40 agonist ivuxolimab in advanced cancers. Assay: immunoSEQ multiplex PCR; the TCRdb copy retains only in-frame clones and omits some. The table records under 90,000 clones, 75% to 90% of them present only once. The source material was CD4+ or CD8+ T cells sorted from blood, sampled in a trial of the OX40 agonist ivuxolimab. The receptors originated from an adult with an advanced solid tumor such as melanoma, head and neck, liver or kidney cancer. The CDR3 runs from the conserved cysteine through the conserved F or W. Fields, in order: clone size, J gene, D gene, V gene, CDR3 DNA, CDR3 protein. A D gene is named only where the DNA matches it firmly. A row's size may be missing; if present it is once, few, many or a size class.

>-|TRBJ1-3|-|TRBV4-3
TGCGCCAGCAGCCAAATAGGAGGGGCACCGGGAAACACCATATATTTT
CASSQIGGAPGNTIYF
>-|TRBJ1-5|TRBD1|TRBV4-3
TGCGCCAGCAGCCAACACAGGGGTCAGCCCCAGCATTTT
CASSQHRGQPQHF
>-|TRBJ1-2|-|TRBV5-6
TGTGCCAGCAGCTTTAGGCAGGGTGGTAACTATGGCTACACCTTC
CASSFRQGGNYGYTF
>-|TRBJ1-1|-|TRBV5-4
TGTGCCAGCAGCCAAGGACAGCAGAACACTGAAGCTTTCTTT
CASSQGQQNTEAFF
>-|TRBJ1-1|-|TRBV25-1
TGTGCCAGCAGTGAATCGGGGTACACTGAAGCTTTCTTT
CASSESGYTEAFF
>-|TRBJ1-5|-|TRBV18
TGTGCCAGCTCACCGCCAGGAGGGGCGAATCAGCCCCAGCATTTT
CASSPPGGANQPQHF
>-|TRBJ2-4|TRBD1|TRBV18
TGTGCCAGCTCACCGGGACAGGGGGCCAAAAACATTCAGTACTTC
CASSPGQGAKNIQYF
>-|TRBJ2-3|-|TRBV19
TGTGCCAGTAGCCCAATCTGGACCTCCACAGATACGCAGTATTTT
CASSPIWTSTDTQYF
>once|TRBJ1-2|TRBD1|TRBV5-1
TGCGCCAGCAGCGTGGACAGGCCCAGAGGCTACACCTTC
CASSVDRPRGYTF
>-|TRBJ1-1|-|TRBV18
TGTGCCAGCTCACCGATAGACAGTAACACTGAAGCTTTCTTT
CASSPIDSNTEAFF
>-|TRBJ2-2|-|TRBV10-3
TGTGCCATCAGTGAGGACAGACACACCGGGGAGCTGTTTTTT
CAISEDRHTGELFF
>-|TRBJ2-6|TRBD1|TRBV19
TGTGCCAGTAGTATCCACAGGGGGCGATCAGGGGCCAACGTCCTGACTTTC
CASSIHRGRSGANVLTF
>few|TRBJ2-3|-|TRBV29-1
TGCAGCGTCGGCCCCTCTGATACGCAGTATTTT
CSVGPSDTQYF
>few|TRBJ2-2|-|TRBV5-1
TGCGCCAGCAGCTTGGTAAGGGGTGACACCGGGGAGCTGTTTTTT
CASSLVRGDTGELFF
>-|TRBJ1-6|TRBD1|TRBV2
TGTGCCAGCAGTGATGGACAGGGGATAAATTCACCCCTCCACTTT
CASSDGQGINSPLHF
>-|TRBJ2-3|TRBD1|TRBV6-5
TGTGCCAGCAGTTACTCCGGACAGGGCACAGATACGCAGTATTTT
CASSYSGQGTDTQYF
>-|TRBJ1-3|-|TRBV21-1
TGTGCCAGCACTCGGGGCTCTGGAAACACCATATATTTT
CASTRGSGNTIYF
>-|TRBJ2-1|-|TRBV29-1
TGCAGCGGCGACAGGGAGGGCTACAATGAGCAGTTCTTC
CSGDREGYNEQFF
>-|TRBJ2-1|TRBD2|TRBV7-8
TGTGCCAGCAGTTTCACCGGGACTAGCGGGAGGGCCCCTAGGAATGAGCAGTTCTTC
CASSFTGTSGRAPRNEQFF
>-|TRBJ2-1|-|TRBV29-1
TGCAGCGTTGCTGAGCACAATGAGCAGTTCTTC
CSVAEHNEQFF
>-|TRBJ2-2|-|TRBV6-5
TGTGCCGCCCGTCCGGGGGCGTCCGGGGAGCTGTTTTTT
CAARPGASGELFF
>-|TRBJ1-1|-|TRBV20-1
TGCAGTGCCGGTTCTGGTTTTGGAGCTTTCTTT
CSAGSGFGAFF
>-|TRBJ2-7|-|TRBV18
TGTGCCAGCTCACCCTCCAGCCGCTCCTACGAGCAGTACTTC
CASSPSSRSYEQYF
>-|TRBJ1-2|-|TRBV5-1
TGCGCCAGCAGCTCGGGAGTCTATGGCTACACCTTC
CASSSGVYGYTF
>few|TRBJ1-2|-|TRBV6-5
TGTGCCAGCAGGGTGACAGGACCAGCTACCTATGGCTACACCTTC
CASRVTGPATYGYTF
>-|TRBJ1-2|-|TRBV5-1
TGCGCCAGCAGTTCACAGGGAGTTAACTATGGCTACACCTTC
CASSSQGVNYGYTF
>-|TRBJ2-2|TRBD2|TRBV5-5
TGTGCCAGCAGCTCCCAAATAGCGGGAGCCACCGGGGAGCTGTTTTTT
CASSSQIAGATGELFF
>-|TRBJ2-3|-|TRBV19
TGTGCCAGTAGTATTGGGTTGGGGACGACCGGCGGAGATACGCAGTATTTT
CASSIGLGTTGGDTQYF
>-|TRBJ1-2|TRBD1|TRBV28
TGTGCCAGCAGGTCCCTTTCCGGGACAGAGGGCTATGGCTACACCTTC
CASRSLSGTEGYGYTF
>-|TRBJ1-1|-|TRBV5-1
TGCGCCAGCAGCTTTGGGACACCGAACACTGAAGCTTTCTTT
CASSFGTPNTEAFF
>once|TRBJ2-5|-|TRBV10-3
TGTGCCATCAGTGAGTTCGTAGAGACCCAGTACTTC
CAISEFVETQYF
>-|TRBJ2-4|-|TRBV5-1
TGCGCCAGCAGCTTGTCGGTAGGGAACATTCAGTACTTC
CASSLSVGNIQYF
>-|TRBJ1-1|-|TRBV9
TGTGCCAGCAGCCCCCGACAGAGTACCGCCACTGAAGCTTTCTTT
CASSPRQSTATEAFF
>-|TRBJ2-3|TRBD2|TRBV7-2
TGTGCCAGCAGCTCCAGGACTAGCGGGGCCAGGGATACGCAGTATTTT
CASSSRTSGARDTQYF
>-|TRBJ1-6|-|TRBV5-6
TGTGCCAGCAGCTTGGTGGGGGGTAATTCACCCCTCCACTTT
CASSLVGGNSPLHF
>-|TRBJ2-3|TRBD1|TRBV5-4
TGTGCCAGCAGCTTGGGGACAGGGCTCACAGATACGCAGTATTTT
CASSLGTGLTDTQYF
>-|TRBJ2-7|-|TRBV21-1
-
CASSKFATGSYEQYF
>-|TRBJ2-5|-|TRBV5-1
TGCGCCAGCAGCTTGGCCGGGACGCAGGAGACCCAGTACTTC
CASSLAGTQETQYF
>-|TRBJ2-3|-|TRBV10-3
TGTGCCATTGGGCGGGACGGTAGCACAGATACGCAGTATTTT
CAIGRDGSTDTQYF
>few|TRBJ2-2|TRBD1|TRBV29-1
TGCAGCGTCGGACAGGCTAGCACCGGGGAGCTGTTTTTT
CSVGQASTGELFF
>-|TRBJ1-6|TRBD1|TRBV15
TGTGCCACCAGCAGAGTAAAGGGGGCGAGTTCACCCCTCCACTTT
CATSRVKGASSPLHF
>-|TRBJ2-5|-|TRBV6-6
TGTGCCAGCAGCCCACTTCAGGGTGGTGGGGAGACCCAGTACTTC
CASSPLQGGGETQYF
>-|TRBJ1-2|-|TRBV11-2
TGTGCCAGCAGACCCACGGGAGTTTATGGCTACACCTTC
CASRPTGVYGYTF
>-|TRBJ2-1|TRBD2|TRBV5-1
TGCGCCAGCAGTCCCTGGCGGGAGGGTTACAATGAGCAGTTCTTC
CASSPWREGYNEQFF
>-|TRBJ2-1|-|TRBV5-1
TGCGCCAGCAGCTCCGGGGTTAATGAGCAGTTCTTC
CASSSGVNEQFF
>-|TRBJ1-6|-|TRBV27
TGTGCCAGCAGTGGACAGCCTAATTCACCCCTCCACTTT
CASSGQPNSPLHF
>-|TRBJ1-4|-|TRBV7-8
TGTGCCAGCAGCGTCAGGGCCCTTAATGAAAAACTGTTTTTT
CASSVRALNEKLFF
>-|TRBJ1-1|-|TRBV10-3
TGTGCCATCGGCGGTGGCACTGAAGCTTTCTTT
CAIGGGTEAFF
>once|TRBJ1-1|-|TRBV18
TGTGCCAGCTCAACTTCGGCTAGGGACACTGAAGCTTTCTTT
CASSTSARDTEAFF